Following are 6 T cell receptor beta chains from one sample sequenced in a study of T-cell reconstitution after alpha-beta-depleted transplantation in children. This sample's TCRbeta library carried unique molecular identifier barcodes. TCRdb recomputed calls from the PCR reads with MiXCR, one row per CDR3 protein. The sample consists of about 440,000 distinct CDR3 sequences, around 46% of them appearing once. Sequences were derived from PBMCs, sampled before TCRalphabeta/CD19-depleted stem cell transplant. The receptors here all came from a girl aged 2-15 years with aplastic anemia, due to receive a stem cell transplant.

This clonotype is a singleton in its sample. V gene TRBV29-1 combines with J gene TRBJ2-7; TRBD2 matches at 11 bases. V lost 7 bases and J lost 4; bases outside the gene matches: 6. The CDR3 is 13 residues long. Germline lookup yields CDR1 SQVTM and CDR2 ANQGSEA. The CDR3 DNA is TGCAGCGCGAGCGGGACTAGCGGTTACGAGCAGTACTTC. This gives the protein CSASGTSGYEQYF.

The chain couples TRBV5-1 to TRBJ1-1; D gene unclear. The CDR3 is 15 residues long. The V end was cut by 4 bases, the J end by 1 base, with 14 bases between. Germline CDR1 is SGHRS and CDR2 is YFSETQ. The CDR3 protein is CASSPTAGKNTEAFF. The CDR3 region has the DNA TGCGCCAGCAGCCCAACGGCCGGGAAGAACACTGAAGCTTTCTTT.

CDR3 loop: CASNRRGGQETQYF. CDR3 nucleotide sequence: TGTGCCAGCAATAGGCGGGGAGGCCAAGAGACCCAGTACTTC. The V and J genes are TRBV7-6 and TRBJ2-5; TRBD2 is a possible D gene (6 bases). The germline V and J ends were trimmed by 7 bases and 1 base, with 13 bases remaining between them. The germline gives CDR1 SGHVS, CDR2 FNYEAQ. The CDR3 consists of 14 residues.

The chain carries TRBV4-1 and TRBJ2-1, with D maybe TRBD2 (5 bases). V lost 4 bases and J 12 bases, leaving 10 bases between the germline ends. The CDR3 loop spans 11 amino acids. Per the germline V gene, CDR1 is MGHRA and CDR2 is YSYEKL. CDR3 DNA: TGCGCCAGCAGCCGAGGGTTATGGCAGTTCTTC. Protein: CASSRGLWQFF.

This clonotype has ten or more counts. The genes are TRBV7-9 and TRBJ1-1, with D hard to call. Trimming took off 5 bases at V and 1 base at J, with 11 bases between the two ends. The CDR3 is 14 amino acids. The germline V gene encodes CDR1 SEHNR and CDR2 FQNEAQ (reference sequence). Written as DNA, the CDR3 is TGTGCCAGCAGCCCATCAGAGGAGAACACTGAAGCTTTCTTT. Its translation is CASSPSEENTEAFF.

This clonotype was seen ten or more times. A read error may account for a junction end that differs from germline. This chain uses TRBV20-1 with TRBJ2-1, with TRBD2 matching 7 bases. The CDR3 totals 13 residues. The germline V gene encodes CDR1 DFQATT and CDR2 SNEGSKA (reference sequence). CDR3 DNA: TGTAGTATGGGGCTAGCGGCCTACAATGAGCAGTTCTTC. Its protein is CSMGLAAYNEQFF.